This note documents a single T cell receptor (beta chain) sequence. Profiling relied on immunoSEQ multiplex PCR, and the TCRdb table lists in-frame clones only, not all of them. The sample contains about 77,000 clones, about 80% of which appear only once. The entry originates in a study of blood T cell repertoires in COVID-19. The CDR3 length is 14 residues. CDR1 is SGHTS, CDR2 YDEGEE, per germline. Losses at the gene ends were 3 bases for V and 5 bases for J; bases not matched to a gene: 4. The V and J genes are TRBV5-8 and TRBJ2-7, with TRBD1 identical over 11 bases. The specimen was peripheral blood. This sequence was found in a woman in her seventies with acute or convalescent COVID-19. The CDR3: CASSSGTGGDEQYF. In DNA, the CDR3 is TGTGCCAGCAGCTCCGGGACAGGGGGTGACGAGCAGTACTTC.